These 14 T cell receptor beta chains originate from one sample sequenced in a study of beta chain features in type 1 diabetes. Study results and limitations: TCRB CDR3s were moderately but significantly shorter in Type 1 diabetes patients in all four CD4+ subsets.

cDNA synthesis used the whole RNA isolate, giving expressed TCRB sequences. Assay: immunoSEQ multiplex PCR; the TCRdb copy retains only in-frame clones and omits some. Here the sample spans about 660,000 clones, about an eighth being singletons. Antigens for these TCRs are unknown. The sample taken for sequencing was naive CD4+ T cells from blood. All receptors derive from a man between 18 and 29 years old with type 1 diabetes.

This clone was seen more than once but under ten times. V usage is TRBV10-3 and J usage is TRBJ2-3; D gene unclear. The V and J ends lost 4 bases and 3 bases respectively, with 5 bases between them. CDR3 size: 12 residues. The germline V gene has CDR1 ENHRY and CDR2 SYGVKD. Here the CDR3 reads CAISAQTDTQYF. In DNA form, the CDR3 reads TGTGCCATCAGTGCTCAAACAGATACGCAGTATTTT.

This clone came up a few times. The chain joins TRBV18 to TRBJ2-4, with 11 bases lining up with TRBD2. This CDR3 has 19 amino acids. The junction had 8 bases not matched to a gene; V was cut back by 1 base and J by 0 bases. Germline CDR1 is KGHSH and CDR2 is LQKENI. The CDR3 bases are TGTGCCAGCTCACCACAGGCTAGCGGGGGGCTCCTAGCCAAAAACATTCAGTACTTC. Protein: CASSPQASGGLLAKNIQYF.

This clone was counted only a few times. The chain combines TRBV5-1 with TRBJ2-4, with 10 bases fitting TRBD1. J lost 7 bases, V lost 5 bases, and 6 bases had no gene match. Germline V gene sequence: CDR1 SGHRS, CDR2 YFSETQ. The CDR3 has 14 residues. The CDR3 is CASSFGTGDNIQYF. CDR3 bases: TGCGCCAGCAGTTTCGGGACAGGGGACAACATTCAGTACTTC.

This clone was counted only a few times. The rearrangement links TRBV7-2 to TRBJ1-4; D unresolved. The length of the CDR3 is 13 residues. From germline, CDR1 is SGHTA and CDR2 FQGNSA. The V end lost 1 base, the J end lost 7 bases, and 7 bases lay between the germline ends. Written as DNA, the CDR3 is TGTGCCAGCAGCTTAGTTCTCTCTGAAAAACTGTTTTTT. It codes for CASSLVLSEKLFF. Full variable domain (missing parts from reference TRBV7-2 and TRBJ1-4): GAGVSQSPSNKVTEKGKDVELRCDPISGHTALYWYRQSLGQGLEFLIYFQGNSAPDKSGLPSDRFSAERTGGSVSTLTIQRTQQEDSAVYLCASSLVLSEKLFFGSGTQLSVL.

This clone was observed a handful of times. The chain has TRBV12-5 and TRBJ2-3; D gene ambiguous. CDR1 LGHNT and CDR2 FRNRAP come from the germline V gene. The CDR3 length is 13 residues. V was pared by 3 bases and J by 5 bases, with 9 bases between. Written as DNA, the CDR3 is TGTGCTAGTGGTTTAACGTGGGGAGATACGCAGTATTTT. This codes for CASGLTWGDTQYF.

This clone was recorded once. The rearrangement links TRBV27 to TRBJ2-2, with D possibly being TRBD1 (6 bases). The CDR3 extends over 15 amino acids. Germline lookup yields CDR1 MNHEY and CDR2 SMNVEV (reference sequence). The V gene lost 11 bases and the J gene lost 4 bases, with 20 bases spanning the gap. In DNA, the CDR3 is TGTGCCGCCACCCCCCGGGACAAATCCACCGGGGAGCTGTTTTTT. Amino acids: CAATPRDKSTGELFF.

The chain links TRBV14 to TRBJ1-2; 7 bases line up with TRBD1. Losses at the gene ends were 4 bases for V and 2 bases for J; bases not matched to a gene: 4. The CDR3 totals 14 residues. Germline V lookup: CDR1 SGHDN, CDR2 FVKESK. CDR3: CASSLRQGNYGYTF. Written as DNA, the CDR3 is TGTGCCAGCAGCCTAAGACAGGGCAACTATGGCTACACCTTC.

CDR3 sequence (DNA): TGTGCCAGCAGCCTACAGGGGTTCGTCGGCACTGAAGCTTTCTTT. Protein sequence: CASSLQGFVGTEAFF. The chain combines TRBV7-2 with TRBJ1-1, with TRBD1 identical over 7 bases. CDR1 and CDR2 (germline): SGHTA, FQGNSA. CDR3 length equals 15 residues. V lost 5 bases, J lost 4 bases, and 10 bases stayed unmatched.

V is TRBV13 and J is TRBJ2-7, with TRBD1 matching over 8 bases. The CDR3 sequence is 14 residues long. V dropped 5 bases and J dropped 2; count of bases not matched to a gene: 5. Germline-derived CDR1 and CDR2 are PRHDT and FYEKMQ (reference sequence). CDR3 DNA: TGTGCCAGCAGCGGAGGACAGGGAGCCTACGAGCAGTACTTC. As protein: CASSGGQGAYEQYF. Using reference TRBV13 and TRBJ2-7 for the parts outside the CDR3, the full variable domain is AAGVIQSPRHLIKEKRETATLKCYPIPRHDTVYWYQQGPGQDPQFLISFYEKMQSDKGSIPDRFSAQQFSDYHSELNMSSLELGDSALYFCASSGGQGAYEQYFGPGTRLTVT.

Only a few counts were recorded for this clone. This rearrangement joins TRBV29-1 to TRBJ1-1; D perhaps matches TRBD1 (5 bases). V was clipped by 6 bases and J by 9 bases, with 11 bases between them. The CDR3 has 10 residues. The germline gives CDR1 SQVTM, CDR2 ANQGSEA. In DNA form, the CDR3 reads TGCAGCGTCCGGGACCCCCAAGCTTTCTTT. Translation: CSVRDPQAFF.

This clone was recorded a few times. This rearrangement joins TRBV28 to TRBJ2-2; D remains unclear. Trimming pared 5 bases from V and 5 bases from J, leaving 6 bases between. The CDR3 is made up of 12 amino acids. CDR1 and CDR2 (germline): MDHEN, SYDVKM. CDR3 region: CASSTQTGELFF. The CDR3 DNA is TGTGCCAGCAGTACTCAAACCGGGGAGCTGTTTTTT.

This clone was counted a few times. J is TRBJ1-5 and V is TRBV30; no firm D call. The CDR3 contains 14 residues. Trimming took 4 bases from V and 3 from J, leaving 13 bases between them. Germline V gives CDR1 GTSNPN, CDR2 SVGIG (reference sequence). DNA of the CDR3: TGTGCCTGGACCGGCGGGGTGAACAATCAGCCCCAGCATTTT. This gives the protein CAWTGGVNNQPQHF.

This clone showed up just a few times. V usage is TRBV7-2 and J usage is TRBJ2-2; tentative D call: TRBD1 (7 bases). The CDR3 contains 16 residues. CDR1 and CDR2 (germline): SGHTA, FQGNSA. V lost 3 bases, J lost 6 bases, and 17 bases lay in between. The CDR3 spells CASSLRQGGQAGELFF. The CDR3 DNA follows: TGTGCCAGCAGCTTGAGACAGGGAGGTCAGGCCGGGGAGCTGTTTTTT.

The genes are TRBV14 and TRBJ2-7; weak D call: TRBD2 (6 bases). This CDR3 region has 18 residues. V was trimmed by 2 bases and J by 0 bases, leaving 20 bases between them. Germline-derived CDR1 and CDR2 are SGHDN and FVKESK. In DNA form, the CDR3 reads TGTGCCAGCAGCCAATGGGGTGCGGGGCGAAGGTACTCCTACGAGCAGTACTTC. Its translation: CASSQWGAGRRYSYEQYF.